The 21 T cell receptor beta chains reported below all come from one sample, sequenced in a study of OX40 agonist ivuxolimab in advanced cancers. Only in-frame clones appear in the TCRdb table, and some are missing; sequencing was by immunoSEQ multiplex PCR. This table holds approximately 91,000 clones, around 87% found once. The source material was CD4+ or CD8+ T cells sorted from blood, sampled in a trial of the OX40 agonist ivuxolimab. The receptors stem from an adult with an advanced solid tumor such as melanoma, head and neck, liver or kidney cancer.

J is TRBJ1-5 and V is TRBV30, with D unclear. V was pared by 1 base and J by 1 base, with 14 bases between. The CDR3 has 16 amino acids. Germline-derived CDR1 and CDR2 are GTSNPN and SVGIG (reference sequence). CDR3 bases: TGTGCCTGGAGTGGGTCGGCGGGGTTGAGCAATCAGCCCCAGCATTTT. It is translated as CAWSGSAGLSNQPQHF.

The chain joins TRBV5-1 to TRBJ1-2, with 8 bases that match TRBD1. The CDR3 length is 15 residues. The V gene's germline CDR1 is SGHRS and CDR2 YFSETQ. V dropped 4 bases and J dropped 1; count of bases not matched to a gene: 6. The DNA for the CDR3 is TGCGCCAGCAGCATAGGGACAGGAGATAACTATGGCTACACCTTC. Translated, it gives CASSIGTGDNYGYTF.

The CDR3 sequence is CASSLTGTGTNEKLFF. CDR3 bases: TGCGCCAGCAGCTTGACCGGGACAGGGACTAATGAAAAACTGTTTTTT. This chain uses TRBV5-1 with TRBJ1-4, with 9 bases fitting TRBD1. The V gene end was trimmed by 1 base and the J gene end by 2 bases; junction bases not matched to a gene: 3. CDR1 is SGHRS and CDR2 is YFSETQ in the germline V gene. CDR3 length: 16 residues. Full variable domain (missing parts from reference TRBV5-1 and TRBJ1-4): KAGVTQTPRYLIKTRGQQVTLSCSPISGHRSVSWYQQTPGQGLQFLFEYFSETQRNKGNFPGRFSGRQFSNSRSEMNVSTLELGDSALYLCASSLTGTGTNEKLFFGSGTQLSVL.

The chain uses TRBV29-1 and TRBJ1-4; D ambiguous. Trimming stripped 4 bases from V and 0 bases from J, with 6 bases between. The CDR3 is 13 residues long. Germline loops: CDR1 SQVTM, CDR2 ANQGSEA. CDR3: CSVGPATNEKLFF. The CDR3 DNA sequence: TGCAGCGTTGGTCCGGCAACTAATGAAAAACTGTTTTTT.

The chain couples TRBV30 to TRBJ2-2; 12 bases match TRBD1. This CDR3 has 16 amino acids. The trim removed 2 bases at V and 7 bases at J, leaving 8 bases unmatched. Germline values: CDR1 GTSNPN, CDR2 SVGIG (reference sequence). The CDR3 bases are TGTGCCTGGAGTCCAGTGGGACAGGGGGCGGGCGGGGAGCTGTTTTTT. This codes for CAWSPVGQGAGGELFF.

This clone was seen once. This sequence joins TRBV4-1 and TRBJ2-1; 9 positions match TRBD2. The CDR3 sequence is 14 residues long. Germline lookup yields CDR1 MGHRA and CDR2 YSYEKL. Trimming removed 1 base from V and 7 bases from J; junction bases left unmatched: 2. The CDR3 bases are TGCGCCAGCAGCCAAGGACTAGCGGTAAATGAGCAGTTCTTC. Translation: CASSQGLAVNEQFF.

The rearrangement joins TRBV30 to TRBJ2-7, with D unresolved. This CDR3 has 13 amino acids. Trimming stripped 3 bases from V and 4 bases from J, with 13 bases between. CDR1 GTSNPN and CDR2 SVGIG come from the germline V gene (reference sequence). The CDR3 DNA reads TGTGCCTGGAGCCGACAAAAGTTTTACGAGCAGTACTTC. It yields the protein CAWSRQKFYEQYF.

V is TRBV5-4 and J is TRBJ1-2, with TRBD1 matching over 9 bases. With 0 bases clipped from V and 3 bases from J, the junction kept 3 bases outside the gene matches. The CDR3 has 15 amino acids. The germline V gene has CDR1 SGHNT and CDR2 YYREEE (reference sequence). In nucleotides, the CDR3 is TGTGCCAGCAGCTTGGGACAGGGGGGCCACTATGGCTACACCTTC. Its protein product is CASSLGQGGHYGYTF.

This clone was found once. The chain is built from TRBV4-1 and TRBJ2-1; 10 nucleotides agree with TRBD2. CDR1 and CDR2 (germline): MGHRA, YSYEKL. The V segment lost 0 bases and the J segment 4 bases; nucleotides outside the gene matches: 9. The CDR3 sequence is 18 residues long. The CDR3 here is CASSQDRGASGSYNEQFF. The CDR3 bases are TGCGCCAGCAGCCAAGATCGTGGGGCTAGCGGGAGTTACAATGAGCAGTTCTTC.

The CDR3 loop reads CASSEAEQGVRETQYF. CDR3 sequence (DNA): TGTGCCAGCAGTGAAGCGGAGCAGGGGGTCAGAGAGACCCAGTACTTC. The J gene is TRBJ2-5, the V gene TRBV2; 7 nucleotides align to TRBD1. Germline V gives CDR1 SNHLY, CDR2 FYNNEI. The CDR3 length is 16 residues. Germline trimming cut 0 bases from V and 4 bases from J; bases unmatched to any gene: 8.

The CDR3: CAPKNRPGAACEQYV. CDR3 in DNA: TGTGCCCCGAAAAACCGGCCGGGGGCGGCTTGTGAGCAGTACGTC. This chain joins TRBV21-1 and TRBJ2-7. TRBV21-1 is given as a pseudogene. The CDR3 sequence is 15 residues long.

The chain joins TRBV2 to TRBJ1-2; TRBD1 aligns across 12 bases. The CDR3 covers 16 residues. The V segment lost 3 bases and the J segment 8 bases; nucleotides outside the gene matches: 10. Looked up from germline, CDR1 is SNHLY and CDR2 is FYNNEI. CDR3 nucleotides: TGTGCCAGCAGTGAGGCATCGGGACAGGGGGCCTCGGGCTACACCTTC. Residues: CASSEASGQGASGYTF.

The rearrangement joins TRBV28 to TRBJ1-2; 9 bases line up with TRBD1. There are 16 residues in the CDR3. J gave up 6 bases and V 6 bases, and 14 bases lay outside the gene matches. Per germline, CDR1 MDHEN and CDR2 SYDVKM. The DNA for the CDR3 is TGTGCCAGCAGCGCCACTTTGACGGGACAGGGTCATGGCTACACCTTC. It yields the protein CASSATLTGQGHGYTF.

This sequence joins TRBV2 and TRBJ2-7, with TRBD1 identical over 9 bases. The CDR3 has 14 residues. The V gene's germline CDR1 is SNHLY and CDR2 FYNNEI. J gave up 3 bases and V 7 bases, and 7 bases lay outside the gene matches. The CDR3 sequence: CASIPDRGGYEQYF. Here the CDR3 DNA reads TGTGCCAGCATACCGGACAGGGGAGGCTACGAGCAGTACTTC.

V gene TRBV10-3 combines with J gene TRBJ1-1; the D is unclear. The ends were cut back, 5 bases at V and 3 bases at J, with 10 bases in the middle. Germline lookup yields CDR1 ENHRY and CDR2 SYGVKD. CDR3 length equals 13 residues. CDR3 residues: CAISRVVDTEAFF. The DNA for the CDR3 is TGTGCCATCAGTCGGGTGGTGGACACTGAAGCTTTCTTT.

The rearrangement uses TRBV5-4 and TRBJ2-7, with D possibly called TRBD1 or TRBD2 (5 bases each). CDR1 is SGHNT, CDR2 YYREEE, per germline (reference sequence). Trimming pared 4 bases from V and 3 bases from J, leaving 14 bases between. The CDR3 spans 14 residues. CDR3 sequence reads: CASSRVGRLYEQYV. For the CDR3, the DNA is TGTGCCAGCAGCCGAGTGGGACGGCTCTACGAGCAGTACGTC.

The CDR3 region is CAITLLELVEGYTF. DNA for the CDR3: TGTGCCATCACCCTCTTGGAGCTTGTCGAAGGCTACACCTTC. This chain joins TRBV10-3 and TRBJ1-2, with D unresolved. The CDR3 has 14 residues. Germline V gene sequence: CDR1 ENHRY, CDR2 SYGVKD. The V end was cut by 7 bases, the J end by 8 bases, with 20 bases between.

The chain couples TRBV30 to TRBJ1-4; TRBD1 matches 7 bases. Trimming took 5 bases from V and 7 from J; bases not matched to a gene: 7. CDR1 and CDR2 (germline): GTSNPN, SVGIG (reference sequence). CDR3 length equals 13 residues. CDR3 in amino acids: CAWDRVTGEKLFF. The CDR3 bases are TGTGCCTGGGACAGGGTCACGGGTGAAAAACTGTTTTTT.

The chain recombines TRBV28 with TRBJ1-4; tentatively, D is TRBD1 (5 bases). The CDR3 has 13 amino acids. With 5 bases removed from V and 6 bases from J, the gap between germline ends came to 10 bases. In germline, CDR1 is MDHEN, CDR2 SYDVKM. The CDR3 coding sequence is TGTGCCAGCAGTAGGGCGGGGGATGAAAAACTGTTTTTT. It encodes CASSRAGDEKLFF.

V is TRBV9 and J is TRBJ1-1; TRBD1 matches 8 bases. The CDR3 has 18 residues. The germline CDR1 and CDR2 sequences are SGDLS and YYNGEE. The junction had 11 bases not matched to a gene; V was cut back by 0 bases and J by 1 base. In nucleotides, the CDR3 is TGTGCCAGCAGCGTAGCTTCAGGACAGGGACTTTCGAACACTGAAGCTTTCTTT. This sequence encodes CASSVASGQGLSNTEAFF.

V and J are TRBV18 and TRBJ2-7, with 11 bases matching TRBD2. The junction had 8 bases not matched to a gene; V was cut back by 5 bases and J by 5 bases. Germline CDR1 and CDR2: KGHSH and LQKENI. The CDR3 totals 15 residues. This CDR3 reads CASSSGLAGIDEQYV. As DNA, the CDR3 is TGTGCCAGCTCATCAGGACTAGCGGGCATAGACGAGCAGTACGTC.